This entry describes one T cell receptor (beta chain). Its antigen is unknown. This specimen comes from a study of Ad26.COV2.S vaccination and SARS-CoV-2 variants. Regarding the study as a whole: TCR breadth and depth analyses may have underestimated total T cell responses. The study found higher spike-specific TCR breadth in vaccine than placebo recipients. Similar non-spike TCR breadth was seen in vaccine and placebo recipients.

The CDR3 length is 14 residues. V was cut by 5 bases and J by 2 bases, with 13 bases left in between. Germline loops: CDR1 MNHEY, CDR2 SMNVEV (reference sequence). Indicated treatment: over 15 received Ad26.COV2.S at low or high dose, single or two shots; five or six received placebo; per-sample allocation not given. Day 63 after the first injection of vaccine or placebo was the sampling time. In Boston, the donor was an adult between 18-55 years of age. Profiled with immunoSEQ multiplex PCR; TCRdb holds only in-frame clones, not every one. The sample lists a few hundred thousand clones, 80% to 90% occurring once.

The chain uses TRBV27 and TRBJ2-7; D not certain. The clonotype comes from a person aged 18-65 years who received the Ad26.COV2.S COVID-19 vaccine or a placebo. The sample in question was peripheral blood, obtained in a trial of Ad26.COV2.S vaccine versus placebo. CDR3 nucleotide sequence: TGTGCCAGCAGTCTTAATGGCCCAGCCTACGAGCAGTACTTC. Protein: CASSLNGPAYEQYF.